This T cell receptor (beta chain) was captured in a study of STAT5B mutations in CD4+ large granular lymphocyte leukemia. Data came from immunoSEQ multiplex PCR; TCRdb stores just in-frame clones and leaves some out. Of more than 30,000 clones listed, 70% to 80% are singletons. Looked up from germline, CDR1 is LNHNV and CDR2 is YYDKDF (reference sequence). This CDR3 has 15 residues. V gave up 2 bases and J gave up 4 bases, with 14 bases separating them. The clonotype comes from a human donor in good health. V and J are TRBV15 and TRBJ1-2; tentative D call: TRBD1 (6 bases). The sample consisted of CD4+ T cells from blood buffy coats. The CDR3 loop is CATSRPRGGRYGYTF. CDR3 bases: TGTGCCACCAGCAGACCCCGGGGGGGCCGCTATGGCTACACCTTC.